Below, 28 T cell receptor beta chains from the same sample are listed, as sequenced in a study of identical twins. TCRdb reprocessed the 5' RACE reads with MiXCR, giving one entry per CDR3 protein. The table has under 300,000 distinct CDR3 sequences, more than 13% seen once. The sequenced sample consisted of memory (CD45RO+) T cells sorted from blood. These receptor sequences come from a woman aged 18-30 years in good health.

The CDR3 DNA reads TGTGCCAGCAGTGTCGGCTCTGGGGCTACGCAGTATTTT. Protein sequence: CASSVGSGATQYF. The chain employs TRBV12-3 or TRBV12-4 and TRBJ2-3; possible D gene TRBD1, 5 bases. The CDR3 runs to 13 residues. V was shortened by 5 bases and J by 8 bases, with 14 bases between the two germline ends.

A few counts support this clonotype. The CDR3 sequence is CASSLANRDSGELFF. As DNA, the CDR3 is TGTGCCAGCAGCTTAGCTAACAGGGACAGCGGGGAGCTGTTTTTT. The rearrangement links TRBV11-1 to TRBJ2-2, with 7 bases that match TRBD1. The CDR3 has 15 residues. Germline V gene sequence: CDR1 SGHAT, CDR2 FQDESV (reference sequence). V gave up 0 bases and J gave up 7 bases; unmatched junction bases: 5.

The chain has TRBV6-2 or TRBV6-3 and TRBJ2-2; D not certain. The V and J ends lost 0 bases and 7 bases respectively, with 9 bases between them. CDR3 length equals 14 residues. Germline CDR1 reads MNHEY; CDR2 reads SVGEGT. CDR3 loop: CASSYSTPVGELFF. The CDR3 nucleotides are TGTGCCAGCAGTTACTCGACGCCAGTCGGGGAGCTGTTTTTT.

This clonotype has more than one count but fewer than ten. CDR3 sequence reads: CASSSGEEYQETQYF. CDR3 sequence (DNA): TGTGCCAGCAGTAGCGGGGAGGAGTACCAAGAGACCCAGTACTTC. The chain employs TRBV5-4 and TRBJ2-5; TRBD2 matches 8 bases. J lost 0 bases, V lost 5 bases, and 6 bases had no gene match. The CDR3 covers 15 residues. The germline CDR1 and CDR2 sequences are SGHNT and YYREEE (reference sequence). Full variable domain (remainder filled in from reference TRBV5-4 and TRBJ2-5): ETGVTQSPTHLIKTRGQQVTLRCSSQSGHNTVSWYQQALGQGPQFIFQYYREEENGRGNFPPRFSGLQFPNYSSELNVNALELDDSALYLCASSSGEEYQETQYFGPGTRLLVL.

This chain links TRBV5-5 with TRBJ2-5, with 8 nucleotides matching TRBD1. This CDR3 is built from 16 residues. Germline CDR1 SGHKS, CDR2 YYEKEE (reference sequence). V was clipped by 2 bases and J by 4 bases; unmatched bases: 10. The CDR3 DNA is TGTGCCAGCAGCTTCCGGACAGGGTGGGAGAGAGAGACCCAGTACTTC. It specifies CASSFRTGWERETQYF.

V and J are TRBV15 and TRBJ2-4; weak D call: TRBD2 (6 bases). CDR3 length equals 17 residues. Trimming stripped 1 base from V and 0 bases from J, with 13 bases between. From germline, CDR1 is LNHNV and CDR2 YYDKDF (reference sequence). The CDR3 spells CATSRVGSGLAKNIQYF. As DNA, the CDR3 is TGTGCCACCAGCAGAGTTGGTAGCGGACTAGCCAAAAACATTCAGTACTTC.

This clonotype appeared many times. CDR3 DNA sequence: TGCAGCGTCCACTACACCGGGACTAGCAATGAGCAGTTCTTC. Translated, it gives CSVHYTGTSNEQFF. This sequence joins TRBV29-1 and TRBJ2-1; 8 nucleotides agree with TRBD2. CDR3 length equals 14 residues. Unmatched junction bases numbered 10, after V lost 6 bases and J lost 6 bases. Germline V gene sequence: CDR1 SQVTM, CDR2 ANQGSEA.

This clonotype was picked up a small number of times. CDR3 DNA: TGTGCCAGCAGCCAAAGGACTAGGGGGTACGAGCAGTACTTC. Translating gives CASSQRTRGYEQYF. The rearrangement joins TRBV3-1 to TRBJ2-7; a weak D match, TRBD2 (7 bases). The V gene's germline CDR1 is LGHDT and CDR2 YNNKEL (reference sequence). The CDR3 runs 14 residues. Trimming left V 2 bases short and J 4 bases short, with 12 bases between.

The V gene is TRBV18, the J gene TRBJ2-7, with unresolved D. This CDR3 is 17 amino acids long. V lost 1 base and J lost 1, with 17 bases in between. The V gene's germline CDR1 is KGHSH and CDR2 LQKENI. CDR3 sequence reads: CASSPRSTETGSYEQYF. In DNA, the CDR3 is TGTGCCAGCTCACCACGTTCCACGGAGACCGGATCCTACGAGCAGTACTTC.

This clonotype was observed many times. The chain combines TRBV7-2 with TRBJ2-7; unclear D gene. V was clipped by 1 base and J by 7 bases, with 11 bases between them. The CDR3 totals 13 residues. Germline CDR1 and CDR2: SGHTA and FQGNSA. CDR3: CASSLDPKSEQYF. In DNA form, the CDR3 reads TGTGCCAGCAGCTTAGACCCCAAGAGTGAGCAGTACTTC.

This clonotype was seen many times. J is TRBJ1-2 and V is TRBV20-1; 8 bases agree with TRBD1. Germline V gene lookup returns CDR1 DFQATT and CDR2 SNEGSKA (reference sequence). V lost 4 bases to trimming and J lost 4 bases; unmatched junction nucleotides: 2. This CDR3 is 12 amino acids long. The CDR3 region has the DNA TGCAGTGCTACGACAGGGGTCTATGGCTACACCTTC. This translates into CSATTGVYGYTF.

This clonotype was recorded a few times. V is TRBV20-1 and J is TRBJ1-1; 9 bases are shared with TRBD1. V lost 4 bases, J lost 7 bases, and 7 bases stayed unmatched. The V gene's germline CDR1 is DFQATT and CDR2 SNEGSKA (reference sequence). This CDR3 region has 13 residues. The CDR3 DNA reads as TGCAGTGCTACCGGGACAGGGAGGGTTGAAGCTTTCTTT. Amino acids: CSATGTGRVEAFF.

Details on this clonotype: A read error may explain this, as a much larger clone is one base away. As DNA, the CDR3 is TGTGCCAGCAGTTCGACGGGACCCCAGGGCATTCTGTACTTC. It codes for CASSSTGPQGILYF. This chain links TRBV6-5 with TRBJ2-4; D may match TRBD1 or TRBD2 (5 bases each). There are 14 residues in the CDR3. The germline V gene has CDR1 MNHEY and CDR2 SVGAGI.

This CDR3 is CASSPGIGGYNEQFF. CDR3 nucleotides: TGTGCCAGCAGCCCGGGTATCGGGGGCTACAATGAGCAGTTCTTC. This sequence joins TRBV7-2 and TRBJ2-1, with a weak D call TRBD2 (6 bases). Trimming removed 5 bases at V and 3 bases at J, with 14 bases between. Germline values: CDR1 SGHTA, CDR2 FQGNSA. This CDR3 region has 15 residues.

This clonotype has only a few counts. This rearrangement joins TRBV4-3 to TRBJ1-6; D not certain. The germline gives CDR1 LGHNA, CDR2 YSLEER. Trimming shortened V by 2 bases and J by 8 bases, and 13 bases separated the two germline ends. This CDR3 has 15 residues. CDR3 nucleotide sequence: TGCGCCAGCAGCCAAACCCGGGAAGCGTATTCACCCCTCCACTTT. Protein product: CASSQTREAYSPLHF.

For the CDR3, the DNA is TGCGCCAGCAGTTTACCTAGCCCTCAGCGGGAGCGTTACTTC. Its translation is CASSLPSPQRERYF. V gene TRBV10-1 combines with J gene TRBJ2-5; TRBD2 matches at 8 bases. The germline V gene encodes CDR1 WNHNN and CDR2 SYGVQD (reference sequence). This CDR3 has 14 residues. The V and J ends lost 5 bases and 14 bases, in that order; junction bases with no gene match: 16.

In its sample, this clonotype was seen a few times. This chain links TRBV11-2 with TRBJ2-7; no definite D call. Trimming shortened V by 6 bases and J by 5 bases, and 11 bases separated the two germline ends. Germline values: CDR1 SGHAT, CDR2 FQNNGV. The length of the CDR3 is 12 residues. CDR3 bases: TGTGCCAGCAGTCAATACGGCGACGAGCAGTACTTC. It is translated as CASSQYGDEQYF.

The chain uses TRBV29-1 and TRBJ1-1; no reliable D call. Germline CDR1 SQVTM, CDR2 ANQGSEA. CDR3 length equals 10 residues. V lost 4 bases to trimming and J lost 5 bases, with 5 bases between them. The CDR3 sequence: CSVGTTEAFF. In DNA form, the CDR3 reads TGCAGCGTTGGAACGACTGAAGCTTTCTTT.

The chain uses TRBV5-1 and TRBJ1-1; no clear D gene. The CDR3 has 13 residues. CDR1 is SGHRS and CDR2 is YFSETQ in the germline V gene. V lost 0 bases and J 6 bases, leaving 9 bases between the germline ends. The CDR3 here is CASSLDGFAEAFF. Here the CDR3 DNA reads TGCGCCAGCAGCTTGGACGGGTTCGCTGAAGCTTTCTTT.

This clonotype was observed a few times. The chain joins TRBV14 to TRBJ2-3; D is possibly TRBD1 (5 bases). The CDR3 length is 14 residues. V was shortened by 4 bases and J by 5 bases, with 13 bases between the two germline ends. Germline V gives CDR1 SGHDN, CDR2 FVKESK. The CDR3 DNA is TGTGCCAGCAGCCGGCCCAGGGATCTAGATACGCAGTATTTT. Translating gives CASSRPRDLDTQYF.

The V call is TRBV20-1, the J call TRBJ2-1; D unclear. Per germline, CDR1 DFQATT and CDR2 SNEGSKA (reference sequence). With 5 bases removed from V and 5 bases from J, the gap between germline ends came to 19 bases. The length of the CDR3 is 15 residues. CDR3 DNA: TGCAGTGCTGGGGAATGGTCCCTCGCAGACAATGAGCAGTTCTTC. Its translation is CSAGEWSLADNEQFF.

The genes are TRBV11-2 and TRBJ2-1; possible D gene TRBD1, 6 bases. Germline CDR1 and CDR2: SGHAT and FQNNGV. V was shortened by 5 bases and J by 2 bases, with 10 bases between the two germline ends. The CDR3 covers 14 residues. This CDR3 is CASSLNRAYNEQFF. The CDR3 DNA reads as TGTGCCAGCAGCCTTAACAGGGCCTACAATGAGCAGTTCTTC.

The table lists this clonotype with many counts. This chain joins TRBV5-1 and TRBJ1-2; 9 bases are a match to TRBD1. This CDR3 has 15 amino acids. J was trimmed by 7 bases and V by 5 bases; bases with no gene match: 12. Per germline, CDR1 SGHRS and CDR2 YFSETQ. The CDR3 DNA reads TGCGCCAGCAGACCGCGGACAGGGGAGCTTCGTGGCTACACCTTC. Its protein is CASRPRTGELRGYTF.

This clonotype was counted between two and nine times. V is TRBV2 and J is TRBJ2-7, with unresolved D. The CDR3 covers 12 residues. Germline values: CDR1 SNHLY, CDR2 FYNNEI. V was trimmed by 6 bases and J by 0 bases, leaving 6 bases between them. The chain's CDR3 is CASREVSYEQYF. The CDR3 DNA is TGTGCCAGCAGAGAGGTCTCCTACGAGCAGTACTTC.

The genes are TRBV20-1 and TRBJ2-3, with D tentatively TRBD2 (6 bases). This CDR3 is 13 amino acids long. Germline values: CDR1 DFQATT, CDR2 SNEGSKA (reference sequence). Trimming left V 8 bases short and J 1 base short, with 13 bases between. DNA for the CDR3: TGCAGTATGGGGGGTAGAGGCACAGATACGCAGTATTTT. As protein: CSMGGRGTDTQYF.

This clonotype was observed a few times. The chain links TRBV6-2 or TRBV6-3 to TRBJ2-7; the D is unclear. Trimming pared 6 bases from V and 3 bases from J, leaving 6 bases between. In germline, CDR1 is MNHEY, CDR2 SVGEGT. The CDR3 contains 11 residues. The CDR3 DNA reads TGTGCCAGCAGGCAAGACTACGAGCAGTACTTC. Its protein product is CASRQDYEQYF.

The chain uses TRBV5-1 and TRBJ1-5, with D hard to call. The CDR3 has 13 residues. V was pared by 3 bases and J by 9 bases, with 13 bases between. Germline V gene data show CDR1 as SGHRS and CDR2 as YFSETQ. DNA of the CDR3: TGCGCCAGCAGCTCCGACCCTGATGGGCCCCAGCATTTT. The encoded protein is CASSSDPDGPQHF.

This clonotype showed up just a few times. This rearrangement joins TRBV3-1 to TRBJ2-1, with TRBD2 matching 10 bases. Looked up from germline, CDR1 is LGHDT and CDR2 is YNNKEL (reference sequence). CDR3 length equals 16 residues. Trimming removed 3 bases from V and 5 bases from J; junction bases left unmatched: 7. CDR3 protein: CASSQLAGGLNNEQFF. CDR3 nucleotides: TGTGCCAGCAGCCAGTTAGCGGGGGGACTGAACAATGAGCAGTTCTTC.